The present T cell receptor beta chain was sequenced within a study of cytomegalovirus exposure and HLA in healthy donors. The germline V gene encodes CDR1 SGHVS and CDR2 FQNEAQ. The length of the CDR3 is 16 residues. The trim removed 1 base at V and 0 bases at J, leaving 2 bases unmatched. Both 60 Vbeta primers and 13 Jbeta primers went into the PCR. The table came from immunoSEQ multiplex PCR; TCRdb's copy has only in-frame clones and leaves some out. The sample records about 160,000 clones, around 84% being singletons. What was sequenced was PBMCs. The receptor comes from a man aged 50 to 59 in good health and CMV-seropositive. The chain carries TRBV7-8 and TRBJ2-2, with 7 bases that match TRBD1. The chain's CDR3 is CASSLGRGPNTGELFF. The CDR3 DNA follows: TGTGCCAGCAGCTTAGGAAGGGGGCCGAACACCGGGGAGCTGTTTTTT. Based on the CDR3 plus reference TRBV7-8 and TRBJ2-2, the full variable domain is GAGVSQSPRYKVAKRGQDVALRCDPISGHVSLFWYQQALGQGPEFLTYFQNEAQLDKSGLPSDRFFAERPEGSVSTLKIQRTQQEDSAVYLCASSLGRGPNTGELFFGEGSRLTVL.